Below, 16 T cell receptor beta chains from the same sample are listed, as sequenced in a study of cytotoxic CD8 clonotypes in ibrutinib-treated CLL. Here immunoSEQ multiplex PCR was the method, and the copy in TCRdb shows in-frame clones only, minus some. The sample contains about 45,000 clones, under 80% of which appear only once. The sample in question was PBMCs, obtained after 24 months of ibrutinib treatment. The receptors come from a human donor with chronic lymphocytic leukemia.

Within the sample, this clone is medium-sized (0.01 to 0.1%). The J gene is TRBJ1-1, the V gene TRBV5-4, with D possibly being TRBD1 (6 bases). Germline CDR1 and CDR2: SGHNT and YYREEE (reference sequence). Trimming stripped 6 bases from V and 4 bases from J, with 31 bases between. The CDR3 is 19 residues long. The CDR3, as DNA: TGTGCCAGCACCAACCGCGGGGGTCAGGGGCGCGGGTCGGTCACTGAAGCTTTCTTT. As protein: CASTNRGGQGRGSVTEAFF.

This chain connects TRBV14 to TRBJ2-5, with D possibly being TRBD2 (6 bases). There are 17 residues in the CDR3. Trimming shortened V by 2 bases and J by 5 bases, and 21 bases separated the two germline ends. The germline V gene encodes CDR1 SGHDN and CDR2 FVKESK. The CDR3 reads CASSQPSTGLKGETQYF. In nucleotides, the CDR3 is TGTGCCAGCAGCCAACCCTCCACGGGACTCAAGGGGGAGACCCAGTACTTC.

This clone counts as medium-sized (0.01 to 0.1%). The chain uses TRBV11-1 and TRBJ1-2; no reliable D call. Germline lookup yields CDR1 SGHAT and CDR2 FQDESV (reference sequence). V was shortened by 2 bases and J by 8 bases, with 15 bases between the two germline ends. This CDR3 comprises 14 residues. This CDR3 reads CASSLNSQASGYTF. The DNA of the CDR3 is TGTGCCAGCAGCTTAAACTCCCAAGCAAGCGGCTACACCTTC. The whole variable domain, filled in from reference TRBV11-1 and TRBJ1-2, reads EAEVAQSPRYKITEKSQAVAFWCDPISGHATLYWYRQILGQGPELLVQFQDESVVDDSQLPKDRFSAERLKGVDSTLKIQPAELGDSAMYLCASSLNSQASGYTFGSGTRLTVV.

The chain uses TRBV6-6 and TRBJ1-3; D unclear. V lost 5 bases and J lost 10, with 12 bases in between. CDR3 size: 12 residues. CDR1 is MNHNY, CDR2 SVGAGI, per germline (reference sequence). As DNA, the CDR3 is TGTGCCAGCAGTACCGGGGTCCCTACCATATATTTT. Translated: CASSTGVPTIYF.

This clone has a single count. The V call is TRBV5-1, the J call TRBJ2-7; D perhaps matches TRBD1 (5 bases). The CDR3 has 13 residues. Germline V CDR1 and CDR2: SGHRS, YFSETQ. Trimming cost V 5 bases and J 2 bases, with 11 bases left between them. The CDR3 nucleotides are TGCGCCAGCAGGGGGCAGACGGCCTACGAGCAGTACTTC. It translates to CASRGQTAYEQYF.

The J gene is TRBJ2-1, the V gene TRBV29-1, with 7 bases identical to TRBD2. CDR1 is SQVTM and CDR2 is ANQGSEA in the germline V gene. V lost 2 bases, J lost 2 bases, and 6 bases stayed unmatched. This CDR3 has 15 amino acids. CDR3 sequence reads: CSVEFSSGTYNEQFF. The CDR3 region has the DNA TGCAGCGTTGAATTCTCTAGCGGTACCTACAATGAGCAGTTCTTC.

The chain is built from TRBV29-1 and TRBJ1-1; weak D call: TRBD1 (6 bases). The CDR3 has 13 amino acids. V was clipped by 6 bases and J by 9 bases, with 20 bases between them. Germline CDR1 is SQVTM and CDR2 is ANQGSEA. The CDR3 coding sequence is TGCAGCGTCCACAGGGAGTCCTCCGCTAAAGCTTTCTTT. Translating it yields CSVHRESSAKAFF.

A single count supports this clone. This chain links TRBV6-8 with TRBJ1-5, with D maybe TRBD1 (5 bases). Germline V gene data show CDR1 as MNHGY and CDR2 as SAAAGT. The CDR3 covers 16 residues. Trimming took off 4 bases at V and 3 bases at J, with 16 bases between the two ends. CDR3 nucleotides: TGTGCCAGCAGTTGGGGCCCGCTAGTTCACAATCAGCCCCAGCATTTT. It specifies CASSWGPLVHNQPQHF.

Worth noting for this clone: Other DNA variants within this sample encode the same CDR3. This chain uses TRBV2 with TRBJ2-7; a possible D gene is TRBD1 (6 bases). V dropped 8 bases and J dropped 2 bases, with 10 bases sitting between them. The germline gives CDR1 SNHLY, CDR2 FYNNEI. The CDR3 has 12 residues. CDR3 sequence (DNA): TGTGCCAGCTCGGACAGAACCTACGAGCAGTACTTC. Translation gives CASSDRTYEQYF.

The chain links TRBV5-1 to TRBJ2-2; TRBD1 is a possible D gene (5 bases). The CDR3 is made up of 15 amino acids. The V and J ends lost 4 bases and 2 bases respectively, with 12 bases between them. CDR1 is SGHRS and CDR2 is YFSETQ in the germline V gene. CDR3 region: CASSEAGRNTGELFF. The CDR3 DNA reads TGCGCCAGCAGCGAGGCAGGGCGCAACACCGGGGAGCTGTTTTTT. Together with reference TRBV5-1 and TRBJ2-2, the CDR3 gives the full variable domain: KAGVTQTPRYLIKTRGQQVTLSCSPISGHRSVSWYQQTPGQGLQFLFEYFSETQRNKGNFPGRFSGRQFSNSRSEMNVSTLELGDSALYLCASSEAGRNTGELFFGEGSRLTVL.

The chain links TRBV2 to TRBJ1-2; TRBD1 is a possible D gene (6 bases). Trimming took off 4 bases at V and 2 bases at J, with 14 bases between the two ends. CDR1 is SNHLY, CDR2 FYNNEI, per germline. The CDR3 extends over 15 amino acids. CDR3: CASSVGQGRNYGYTF. The CDR3 DNA sequence: TGTGCCAGCAGTGTCGGTCAGGGGAGAAACTATGGCTACACCTTC.

The chain recombines TRBV28 with TRBJ2-2, with D perhaps TRBD1 (6 bases). CDR3 length equals 16 residues. CDR1 is MDHEN and CDR2 is SYDVKM in the germline V gene. The V and J ends lost 7 bases and 1 base respectively, with 16 bases between them. In DNA, the CDR3 is TGTGCCAGCACCACCTACCGAGGGGGGAACACCGGGGAGCTGTTTTTT. The encoded protein is CASTTYRGGNTGELFF.

The chain is built from TRBV20-1 and TRBJ1-1; D remains unclear. Germline V gene sequence: CDR1 DFQATT, CDR2 SNEGSKA (reference sequence). The CDR3 runs 11 residues. V lost 6 bases, J lost 8 bases, and 13 bases lay in between. The CDR3 region is CSAEKIREAFF. The CDR3 bases are TGCAGTGCCGAAAAAATCAGGGAAGCTTTCTTT.

The CDR3 DNA reads as TGCGCCAGCAGCCCGGGACTAGCGGGGGTGAATGAGCAGTTCTTC. Translation gives CASSPGLAGVNEQFF. V and J are TRBV5-1 and TRBJ2-1; TRBD2 agrees at 14 bases. V dropped 4 bases and J dropped 7; count of bases not matched to a gene: 4. CDR1 and CDR2 (germline): SGHRS, YFSETQ. This CDR3 is built from 15 residues.

The CDR3 bases are TGCAGTGCTAGTTTCAGTGAGCAGTTCTTC. This codes for CSASFSEQFF. V usage is TRBV20-1 and J usage is TRBJ2-1; D gene ambiguous. Germline lookup yields CDR1 DFQATT and CDR2 SNEGSKA (reference sequence). The ends were cut back, 3 bases at V and 9 bases at J, with 6 bases in the middle. There are 10 residues in the CDR3.

V gene TRBV5-1 combines with J gene TRBJ1-1; D is possibly TRBD1 (5 bases). V lost 5 bases to trimming and J lost 1 base, with 15 bases between them. From germline, CDR1 is SGHRS and CDR2 YFSETQ. The CDR3 totals 15 residues. The CDR3 reads CASSPNRFRNTEAFF. In DNA, the CDR3 is TGCGCCAGCAGTCCGAACAGGTTCCGGAACACTGAAGCTTTCTTT.